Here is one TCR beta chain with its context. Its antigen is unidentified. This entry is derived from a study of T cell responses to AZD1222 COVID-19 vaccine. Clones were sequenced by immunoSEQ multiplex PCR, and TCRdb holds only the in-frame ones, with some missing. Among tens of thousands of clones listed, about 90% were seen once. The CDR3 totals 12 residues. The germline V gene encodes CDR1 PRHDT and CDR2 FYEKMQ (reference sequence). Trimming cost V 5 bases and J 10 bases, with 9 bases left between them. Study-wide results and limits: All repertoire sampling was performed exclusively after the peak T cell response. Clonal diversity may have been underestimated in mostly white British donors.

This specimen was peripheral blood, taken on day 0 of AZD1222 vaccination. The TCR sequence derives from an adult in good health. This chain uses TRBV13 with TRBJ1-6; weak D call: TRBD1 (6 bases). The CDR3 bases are TGTGCCAGCAGCCCAAGGGGGTCACCCCTCCACTTT. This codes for CASSPRGSPLHF.